These T cell receptor beta chains were read from a single sample in a study of OX40 agonist ivuxolimab in advanced cancers. Generated by immunoSEQ multiplex PCR, the TCRdb table keeps only in-frame clones and is missing some. The table has almost 85,000 clones, nearly 90% seen once. This material consisted of CD4+ or CD8+ T cells sorted from blood, taken in a trial of the OX40 agonist ivuxolimab. The receptor set was obtained from an adult with an advanced solid tumor such as melanoma, head and neck, liver or kidney cancer. Each CDR3 is given with its conserved first and last residue. A D gene is named only where the DNA matches it firmly. Clone sizes are given selectively: once, few, many, or a class where the clone is expanded.

TRBV5-4,.,TRBJ1-5,.,TGTGCCAGCAGCTCTGGGGGAGGGAATCAGCCCCAGCATTTT,CASSSGGGNQPQHF
TRBV5-6,TRBD1,TRBJ2-1,.,TGTGCCAGCAGCGACCGGGACAGGGGATACTACTACAATGAGCAGTTCTTC,CASSDRDRGYYYNEQFF
TRBV6-1,.,TRBJ1-2,.,TGTGCCAGCAGTGAATCCCTAGACCCATCGGGCTATGGCTACACCTTC,CASSESLDPSGYGYTF
TRBV2,.,TRBJ1-6,.,TGTGCCAGCCTTCGACAGGCGCACTCACCCCTCCACTTT,CASLRQAHSPLHF
TRBV23-1,.,TRBJ1-2,.,TGCGCCAGCAGTCAATCCGGGCAGGGAAACAACTATGGCTACACCTTC,CASSQSGQGNNYGYTF
TRBV2,.,TRBJ2-6,.,TGTGCCAGCAGTGCGCAGGGGAAGAGCTCTGGGGCCAACGTCCTGACTTTC,CASSAQGKSSGANVLTF
TRBV5-1,.,TRBJ2-1,.,TGCGCCAGCAGCTTGTTTTCCGGCTACAATGAGCAGTTCTTC,CASSLFSGYNEQFF
TRBV6-5,TRBD1,TRBJ1-2,once,TGTGCCAGCAGTTATACGACAGGGGGCTTTAACTATGGCTACACCTTC,CASSYTTGGFNYGYTF
TRBV29-1,.,TRBJ1-1,.,TGCAGCGGGGGGCAGGGGAACACTGAAGCTTTCTTT,CSGGQGNTEAFF
TRBV4-1,.,TRBJ2-5,.,TGCGCCAGCAGCCAAGTACACCAAGAGACCCAGTACTTC,CASSQVHQETQYF
TRBV29-1,.,TRBJ1-1,few,TGCAGCGTAGAAGGCCTACACTGGACTGAAGCTTTCTTT,CSVEGLHWTEAFF
TRBV6-6,.,TRBJ1-2,.,TGTGCCAGCAGTTACCCAGGGCAAGATTATGGCTACACCTTC,CASSYPGQDYGYTF
TRBV10-3,.,TRBJ2-2,.,TGTGCCATCAGTGGCGGACAAAACACCGGGGAGCTGTTTTTT,CAISGGQNTGELFF
TRBV6-5,.,TRBJ1-1,.,TGTGCCAGCAGTACGGACGGGGGGAACACTGAAGCTTTCTTT,CASSTDGGNTEAFF
TRBV9,TRBD1,TRBJ1-2,.,TGTGCCAGCAGCGTCGGGACAGCGAACTATGGCTACACCTTC,CASSVGTANYGYTF
TRBV30,TRBD1,TRBJ1-4,.,TGTGCCTGGAGAGCCACAGGGGGCTTCGAAAAACTGTTTTTT,CAWRATGGFEKLFF
TRBV19,.,TRBJ2-3,.,TGTGCCAGTAGTTCCCTCACGGGGGCAGATACGCAGTATTTT,CASSSLTGADTQYF